The text below deals with one T cell receptor beta chain. What it binds is not known. The source of the sample is a study of human thymus T cells. Trimming took 1 base from V and 6 from J, leaving 10 bases between them. Germline CDR1 reads MGHRA; CDR2 reads YSYEKL. The CDR3 has 14 residues. Resections from corrective heart surgery supplied the thymus tissue. Donors were healthy Finnish babies undergoing corrective operations for congenital heart defects. Findings and limits, study-wide: A high degree of thymic repertoire overlap among unrelated individuals was reported in related research. Use of V and J genes seemed skewed within the thymic and blood repertoires.

Sequencing was performed with immunoSEQ multiplex PCR; in TCRdb, only in-frame clones are kept and a portion is missing. Of 100,000 to 150,000 clones listed, around 94% are singletons. The sample consisted of thymus tissue. This chain links TRBV4-1 with TRBJ2-4, with D tentatively TRBD2 (5 bases). The receptor comes from a boy under three years old with a congenital heart defect but otherwise immunologically healthy. The CDR3 sequence: CASSQGLAGNIQYF. The CDR3 region has the DNA TGCGCCAGCAGCCAAGGGCTAGCCGGAAACATTCAGTACTTC.